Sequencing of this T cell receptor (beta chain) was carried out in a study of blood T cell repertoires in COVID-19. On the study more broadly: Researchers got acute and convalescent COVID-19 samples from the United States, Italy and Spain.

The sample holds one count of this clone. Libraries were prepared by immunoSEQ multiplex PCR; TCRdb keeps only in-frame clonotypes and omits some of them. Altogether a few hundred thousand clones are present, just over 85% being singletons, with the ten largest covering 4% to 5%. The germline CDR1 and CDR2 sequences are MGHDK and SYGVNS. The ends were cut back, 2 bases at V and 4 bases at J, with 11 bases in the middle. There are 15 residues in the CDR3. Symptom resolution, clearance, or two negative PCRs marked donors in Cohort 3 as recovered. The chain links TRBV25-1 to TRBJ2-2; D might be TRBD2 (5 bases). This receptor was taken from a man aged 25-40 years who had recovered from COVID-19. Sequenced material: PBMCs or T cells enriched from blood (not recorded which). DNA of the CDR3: TGTGCCAGCAGTGAAAGACCGCGGGCCACCGGGGAGCTGTTTTTT. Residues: CASSERPRATGELFF.